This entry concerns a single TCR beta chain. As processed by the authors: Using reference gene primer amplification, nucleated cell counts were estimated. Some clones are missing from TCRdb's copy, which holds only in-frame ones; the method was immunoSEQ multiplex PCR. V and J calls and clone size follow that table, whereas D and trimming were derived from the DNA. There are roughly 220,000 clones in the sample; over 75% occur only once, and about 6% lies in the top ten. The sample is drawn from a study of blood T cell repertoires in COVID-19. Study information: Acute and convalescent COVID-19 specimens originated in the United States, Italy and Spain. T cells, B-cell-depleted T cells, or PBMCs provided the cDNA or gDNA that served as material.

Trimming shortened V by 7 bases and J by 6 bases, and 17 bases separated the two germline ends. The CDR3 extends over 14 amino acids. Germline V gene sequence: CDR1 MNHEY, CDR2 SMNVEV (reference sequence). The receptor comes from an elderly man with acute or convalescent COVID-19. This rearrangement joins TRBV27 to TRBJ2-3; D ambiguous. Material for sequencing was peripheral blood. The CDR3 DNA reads TGTGCCAGCACCTCGGGTCTTACCGGGGATACGCAGTATTTT. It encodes CASTSGLTGDTQYF.